The clone carrying this T cell receptor (beta chain) was observed a handful of times. Antigen specificity is unknown. The data were taken from a study of blood T cells in healthy people across ages. Whole-study results and caveats: Age showed a roughly linear inverse relationship with TCR beta diversity per million T cells.

It was with a sample-barcoded 5' primer and a J-beta primer mix that a second PCR of about 6 to 12 cycles was run. Through a template-switch adaptor with 12 random nucleotides, each cDNA molecule received a tag. TCRdb re-called the 5' RACE reads through MiXCR, storing one row per CDR3 protein. The sample has roughly 1 million distinct CDR3 sequences, around 27% seen once. This CDR3 has 12 amino acids. Germline CDR1 LNHNV, CDR2 YYDKDF (reference sequence). Trimming stripped 0 bases from V and 13 bases from J, with 12 bases between. These data also featured in a second study, about T cells of mothers and their children. This second study notes: The cDNA synthesis received all extracted RNA, at around 1.6 ug per 15 ul. Relative to unrelated pairs, biologically related mother-child dyads exhibited marginally greater, non-significant overlap.

The V and J genes are TRBV15 and TRBJ1-2; D gene uncertain. The sample comprised blood. This sequence originates from a girl aged 2 to 10 in good health. Here the CDR3 DNA reads TGTGCCACCAGCAGAGATACGACCTCCCTCACCTTC. Amino acids: CATSRDTTSLTF.